The clone carrying this T cell receptor (beta chain) was found once. The antigen remains undetermined. These data come from a study of radiotherapy plus CTLA-4 blockade in lung cancer. Germline assignment: CDR1 SGHTA and CDR2 FQGNSA. The CDR3 sequence is 12 residues long. V shed 1 base and J 14 bases; nucleotides not matched to a gene: 3. Data came from immunoSEQ multiplex PCR; TCRdb stores just in-frame clones and leaves some out. The table has around 110,000 clones, around 84% seen once. General study points: Once radiotherapy plus ipilimumab had been given, TCR clones derived from tumor expanded in blood.

The TCR comes from a human donor with non-small cell lung cancer that progressed on radiotherapy plus ipilimumab. Some clones in this sample may be carry-over from other donors' samples. Sequencing was performed on peripheral blood, taken from a patient treated with radiotherapy plus ipilimumab. J is TRBJ2-1 and V is TRBV7-2, with TRBD1 matching 9 bases. The DNA for the CDR3 is TGTGCCAGCAGCTTAGGCGGGACAGGGAAGTTCTTC. Amino acid sequence: CASSLGGTGKFF.